This T cell receptor (beta chain) stems from a study of cytomegalovirus exposure and HLA in healthy donors. Study summary: Among several hundred genotyped donors, 65% to 90% fell in the Caucasian-associated ancestry cluster.

At collection, donors were nominally healthy, but unrecorded immune exposures were probable. Study results and limitations: CMV antigen specificity of three CMV-associated chains was confirmed in vitro. Reported findings show TCR beta sequences accurately forecast HLA-A and HLA-B alleles in most subjects.

Amplification used 60 Vbeta primers and 13 Jbeta primers. TCRdb's copy holds only in-frame clones and misses some; the assay was immunoSEQ multiplex PCR. The sample comprises about 200,000 clones, about four fifths of which are singletons, and about 0.1% rests with the top ten. Germline CDR1 is MNHNY and CDR2 is SVGAGI (reference sequence). The CDR3 is 15 amino acids. V was clipped by 5 bases and J by 0 bases, with 11 bases between them. A note on this clone: What it binds is not known.

The chain combines TRBV6-6 with TRBJ2-1, with D unclear. The sequence derives from a boy aged 2-9 years in good health and CMV-seronegative. The sequenced sample was PBMCs. The CDR3 DNA is TGTGCCAGCAGTCTCGAGGAAAGCTCCTACAATGAGCAGTTCTTC. Residues: CASSLEESSYNEQFF.